This T cell receptor beta chain stems from a study of control samples from healthy donors and cancer patients. Data came from immunoSEQ multiplex PCR; TCRdb stores just in-frame clones and leaves some out. The table has some 120,000 clones, 80% to 95% seen once; the top ten hold 8.6%. Germline values: CDR1 KGHSH, CDR2 LQKENI. The CDR3 has 14 amino acids. With respect to this clone: One end of the junction fails to match germline, which may point to a read error. The sample has other DNA sequences that encode this CDR3 too.

Sequencing was carried out using blood. This sequence was found in a man younger than 35 in good health. This chain joins TRBV18 and TRBJ1-1; D not resolved. CDR3 bases: TGTGCCAGCTCGCGCGAGGTGAAGGGCACTGAGGCTTTCTTT. It encodes CASSREVKGTEAFF. Filled out from reference TRBV18 and TRBJ1-1, the complete variable domain reads NAGVMQNPRHLVRRRGQEARLRCSPMKGHSHVYWYRQLPEEGLKFMVYLQKENIIDESGMPKERFSAEFPKEGPSILRIQQVVRGDSAAYFCASSREVKGTEAFFGQGTRLTVV.